The next 16 T cell receptor beta chains were all read from a single sample in a study of blood T cell repertoires in COVID-19. Sequencing was performed with immunoSEQ multiplex PCR; in TCRdb, only in-frame clones are kept and a portion is missing. The sample records around 190,000 clones, approximately 88% being singletons. Material for sequencing was PBMCs or T cells enriched from blood (not recorded which). These receptors were collected from a young woman who had recovered from COVID-19.

V gene TRBV6-5 combines with J gene TRBJ1-6; D is undetermined. The CDR3 sequence is 12 residues long. The germline CDR1 and CDR2 sequences are MNHEY and SVGAGI. Trimming removed 0 bases from V and 10 bases from J, with 4 bases in between. CDR3 coding DNA: TGTGCCAGCAGTTACTCGGCCTCACCCCTCCACTTT. Residues: CASSYSASPLHF.

J is TRBJ1-5 and V is TRBV11-3; 10 positions match TRBD1. The CDR3 loop spans 17 amino acids. Germline V lookup: CDR1 SGHNT, CDR2 YENEEA. V was clipped by 5 bases and J by 2 bases; unmatched bases: 9. CDR3 DNA sequence: TGTGCCAGCAGCGGGAACCCGGGACAGGGGCGCAATCAGCCCCAGCATTTT. Translation: CASSGNPGQGRNQPQHF.

CDR3 in DNA: TGTGCCAGCAGTTCGGCAGGGGGCGATAACTATGGCTACACCTTC. Protein: CASSSAGGDNYGYTF. This chain links TRBV28 with TRBJ1-2, with 8 bases identical to TRBD1. Germline-derived CDR1 and CDR2 are MDHEN and SYDVKM. Trimming removed 4 bases from V and 1 base from J; junction bases left unmatched: 5. There are 15 residues in the CDR3.

The V and J genes are TRBV11-2 and TRBJ1-2; D is possibly TRBD1 (5 bases). The CDR3 spans 15 residues. Germline lookup yields CDR1 SGHAT and CDR2 FQNNGV. Trimming pared 1 base from V and 5 bases from J, leaving 14 bases between. CDR3 coding DNA: TGTGCCAGCAGCTTAGGGGTTTGGGGACTATATGGCTACACCTTC. Residues: CASSLGVWGLYGYTF.

The CDR3 DNA reads TGTGCCAGTAGTCCGGGTCGATCCTACGAGCAGTACTTC. Translation: CASSPGRSYEQYF. The chain recombines TRBV19 with TRBJ2-7; D call uncertain. Trimming shortened V by 5 bases and J by 1 base, and 9 bases separated the two germline ends. The germline CDR1 and CDR2 sequences are LNHDA and SQIVND (reference sequence). CDR3 size: 13 residues.

This clone appeared a few times. The rearrangement links TRBV6-1 to TRBJ2-7; D is uncertain. This CDR3 region has 15 residues. From germline, CDR1 is MNHNS and CDR2 SASEGT. The V end lost 3 bases, the J end lost 0 bases, and 12 bases lay between the germline ends. The CDR3 reads CASSETGDTSYEQYF. The CDR3 bases are TGTGCCAGCAGTGAGACCGGTGACACCTCCTACGAGCAGTACTTC.

A single count supports this clone. The chain recombines TRBV7-2 with TRBJ1-4, with unresolved D. The length of the CDR3 is 14 residues. V lost 4 bases, J lost 8 bases, and 14 bases lay in between. CDR1 SGHTA and CDR2 FQGNSA come from the germline V gene. The CDR3 loop reads CASSSTGSREKLFF. The CDR3 nucleotides read TGTGCCAGCAGCTCCACCGGGAGCAGGGAAAAACTGTTTTTT. The variable domain in full, with the rest retrieved from reference TRBV7-2 and TRBJ1-4, is GAGVSQSPSNKVTEKGKDVELRCDPISGHTALYWYRQSLGQGLEFLIYFQGNSAPDKSGLPSDRFSAERTGGSVSTLTIQRTQQEDSAVYLCASSSTGSREKLFFGSGTQLSVL.

The chain combines TRBV12-2 with TRBJ2-7; no check of the table's D call, TRBD1, against the DNA was made. TRBV12-2 is listed as a pseudogene. The CDR3 sequence is 15 residues long. CDR3 protein: CASRTLTGTDYEQYF. CDR3 nucleotide sequence: TGTGCAAGTCGCACACTAACAGGGACGGACTACGAGCAGTACTTC.

The chain employs TRBV6-5 and TRBJ1-1; no clear D. The CDR3 loop spans 13 amino acids. Germline CDR1 reads MNHEY; CDR2 reads SVGAGI. Deletions cut 4 bases from V and 8 bases from J, with 14 bases between. The CDR3 loop is CASSWRESKEAFF. The CDR3 region has the DNA TGTGCCAGCAGTTGGCGGGAATCGAAAGAAGCTTTCTTT.

The chain couples TRBV7-8 to TRBJ2-5, with 8 positions matching TRBD1. Looked up from germline, CDR1 is SGHVS and CDR2 is FQNEAQ. Trimming took 4 bases from V and 1 from J; bases not matched to a gene: 8. CDR3 length: 16 residues. Here the CDR3 reads CASSYQGAYSQETQYF. CDR3 sequence (DNA): TGTGCCAGCAGCTATCAGGGGGCCTACTCCCAAGAGACCCAGTACTTC.

The chain has TRBV4-1 and TRBJ2-7; 9 bases fit TRBD1. The CDR3 covers 16 residues. V gave up 0 bases and J gave up 5 bases; unmatched junction bases: 8. Germline values: CDR1 MGHRA, CDR2 YSYEKL. DNA of the CDR3: TGCGCCAGCAGCCAAGACCCTGGACAGGGGCCGCACGAGCAGTACTTC. It codes for CASSQDPGQGPHEQYF.

The chain combines TRBV7-2 with TRBJ2-1, with D tentatively TRBD2 (6 bases). V gave up 7 bases and J gave up 8 bases, with 21 bases separating them. Per germline, CDR1 SGHTA and CDR2 FQGNSA. The CDR3 totals 15 residues. The CDR3 nucleotides read TGTGCCAGCAATGTGGGACTTCTACCTGGGGATGAGCAGTTCTTC. The encoded protein is CASNVGLLPGDEQFF.

V is TRBV4-2 and J is TRBJ2-5; 9 positions agree with TRBD2. The CDR3 is 17 residues long. J gave up 5 bases and V 1 base, and 11 bases lay outside the gene matches. The germline V gene has CDR1 LGHNA and CDR2 YNFKEQ. The CDR3 bases are TGTGCCAGCAGCCAAGTCGATTCGCGGGGGGGCCCCGAGACCCAGTACTTC. Its translation is CASSQVDSRGGPETQYF.

The chain is built from TRBV19 and TRBJ1-4; weak D call: TRBD1 (5 bases). V was cut by 3 bases and J by 7 bases, with 33 bases left in between. CDR1 is LNHDA and CDR2 is SQIVND in the germline V gene (reference sequence). The CDR3 runs to 21 residues. In DNA form, the CDR3 reads TGTGCCAGTAGTATTTTTTGTAGTAGACAGCTCTCCCGACACCTAGTTGAAAAACTGTTTTTT. It encodes CASSIFCSRQLSRHLVEKLFF.

V is TRBV9 and J is TRBJ2-3, with 14 positions matching TRBD2. The CDR3 runs to 17 residues. Looked up from germline, CDR1 is SGDLS and CDR2 is YYNGEE. With 0 bases clipped from V and 2 bases from J, the junction kept 2 bases outside the gene matches. The CDR3: CASSVGLAGGVTDTQYF. The CDR3 nucleotides read TGTGCCAGCAGCGTAGGACTAGCGGGAGGGGTCACAGATACGCAGTATTTT.

The CDR3 DNA follows: TGTGCCAGCAGCGCCCACGGACAGAACACTGAAGCTTTCTTT. The encoded protein is CASSAHGQNTEAFF. The chain joins TRBV7-9 to TRBJ1-1, with a possible D match to TRBD1 (5 bases). With 5 bases removed from V and 1 base from J, the gap between germline ends came to 11 bases. The CDR3 length is 14 residues. Germline CDR1 reads SEHNR; CDR2 reads FQNEAQ (reference sequence).